This TCR beta chain originates from a study of cytomegalovirus exposure and HLA in healthy donors. Overall study findings and caveats: For most TCR sequences rarity was the rule, although some public TCRs occurred in many donors. An analysis that came later showed most CMV-associated TCR beta chains appearing HLA-restricted.

PCR used 60 Vbeta primers and 13 Jbeta primers. Method: immunoSEQ multiplex PCR; TCRdb's copy keeps in-frame clones and lacks some. The data show about 120,000 clones, roughly 80% seen once. In its sample, this clone was seen a few times. The antigen is unknown. These donors counted as nominally healthy when sampled, but unrecorded immune exposures were likely. CDR1 is MNHEY and CDR2 is SVGAGI in the germline V gene. V trimming: 4 bases; J trimming: 5 bases; junction bases outside the gene matches: 6. The CDR3 consists of 15 residues. The genes are TRBV6-5 and TRBJ2-5; 11 nucleotides align to TRBD2. The sequencing input was PBMCs. The clonotype was recovered from a man between 25 and 39 years old in good health and CMV-seronegative. DNA for the CDR3: TGTGCCAGCAGTTCACTAGCGGGGGATTTGGAGACCCAGTACTTC. This sequence encodes CASSSLAGDLETQYF.